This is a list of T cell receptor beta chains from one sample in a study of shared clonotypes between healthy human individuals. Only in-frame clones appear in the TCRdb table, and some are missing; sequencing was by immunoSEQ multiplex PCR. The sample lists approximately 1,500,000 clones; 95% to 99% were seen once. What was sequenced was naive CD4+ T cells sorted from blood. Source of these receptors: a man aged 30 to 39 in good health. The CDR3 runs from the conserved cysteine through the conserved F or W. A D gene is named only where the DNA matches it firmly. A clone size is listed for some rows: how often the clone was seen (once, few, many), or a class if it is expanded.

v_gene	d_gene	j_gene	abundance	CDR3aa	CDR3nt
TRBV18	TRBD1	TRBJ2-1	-	CASSPLAGGSYNEQFF	TGTGCCAGCTCACCACTGGCAGGGGGCAGTTACAATGAGCAGTTCTTC
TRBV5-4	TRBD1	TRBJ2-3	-	CASSSKTTGGDTQYF	TGTGCCAGCAGCTCCAAAACCACAGGGGGTGATACGCAGTATTTT
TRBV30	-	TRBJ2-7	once	CAWSVSSEKAYEQYF	TGTGCCTGGAGTGTGTCCAGCGAGAAGGCCTACGAGCAGTACTTC
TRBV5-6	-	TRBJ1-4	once	CASSFMSLEKLFF	TGTGCCAGCAGCTTCATGTCTCTAGAAAAACTGTTTTTT
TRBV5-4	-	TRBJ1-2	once	CASSDTGPSSYGYTF	TGTGCCAGCAGCGACACAGGTCCATCATCCTATGGCTACACCTTC
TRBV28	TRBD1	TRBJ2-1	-	CASRGPGQGRNEQFF	TGTGCCAGCAGGGGACCGGGACAGGGACGCAATGAGCAGTTCTTC
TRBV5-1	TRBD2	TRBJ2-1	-	CASSDGRLAGAKEQFF	TGCGCCAGCAGCGATGGACGGCTAGCGGGAGCGAAAGAGCAGTTCTTC
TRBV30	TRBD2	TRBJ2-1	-	CAWSVHSGGTTNEQFF	TGTGCCTGGAGTGTACACTCTGGGGGGACTACCAATGAGCAGTTCTTC
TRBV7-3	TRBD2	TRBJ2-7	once	CASSSTGTSHREQYF	TGTGCCAGCAGCTCAACCGGGACTAGTCACCGCGAGCAGTACTTC
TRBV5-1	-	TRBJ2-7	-	CASSLPGSSYEQYF	TGCGCCAGCAGTCTCCCGGGATCTTCCTACGAGCAGTACTTC
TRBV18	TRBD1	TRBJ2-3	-	CASSPLGTGVTDTQYF	TGTGCCAGCTCACCACTTGGGACAGGGGTCACAGATACGCAGTATTTT
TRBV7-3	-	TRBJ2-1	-	CASSLTLASYNEQFF	TGTGCCAGCAGCTTAACTCTAGCATCCTACAATGAGCAGTTCTTC
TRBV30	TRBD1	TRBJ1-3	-	CAWSWEGASSGNTIYF	TGTGCCTGGAGTTGGGAGGGGGCGAGTTCTGGAAACACCATATATTTT
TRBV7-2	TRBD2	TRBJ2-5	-	CASSLGSGTMVETQYF	TGTGCCAGCAGCTTGGGTAGCGGGACCATGGTGGAGACCCAGTACTTC
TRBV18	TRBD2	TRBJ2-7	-	CASSPAGLAGEQYF	TGTGCCAGCTCACCGGCCGGACTAGCGGGCGAGCAGTACTTC
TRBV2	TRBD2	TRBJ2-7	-	CASHLAGVYEQYF	TGTGCCAGCCACCTAGCGGGTGTCTACGAGCAGTACTTC
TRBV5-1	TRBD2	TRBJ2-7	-	CASSQGLASYEQYF	TGCGCCAGCAGTCAAGGACTAGCTTCCTACGAGCAGTACTTC
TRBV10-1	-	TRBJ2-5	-	CASSESRAQETQYF	TGCGCCAGCAGTGAGTCGAGAGCGCAAGAGACCCAGTACTTC
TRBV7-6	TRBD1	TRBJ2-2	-	CASTSLVQGISGELFF	TGTGCCAGCACGAGCTTAGTACAGGGGATCTCCGGGGAGCTGTTTTTT
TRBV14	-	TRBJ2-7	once	CASSQIEPYEQYF	TGTGCCAGCAGCCAAATTGAACCCTACGAGCAGTACTTC
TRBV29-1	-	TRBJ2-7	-	CSVARESYEQYF	TGCAGCGTTGCTAGGGAATCCTACGAGCAGTACTTC
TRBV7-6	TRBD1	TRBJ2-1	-	CASSPGQGYNEQFF	TGTGCTAGCTCCCCGGGACAGGGCTACAATGAGCAGTTCTTC
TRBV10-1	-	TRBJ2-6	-	CASGRSGANVLTF	TGCGCCAGTGGGCGGTCTGGGGCCAACGTCCTGACTTTC
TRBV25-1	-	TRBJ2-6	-	CASGGGQGKNSGANVLTF	TGTGCCAGCGGGGGCGGGCAGGGTAAAAACTCTGGGGCCAACGTCCTGACTTTC
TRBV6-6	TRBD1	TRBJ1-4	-	CASQQLTGEGKLFF	TGTGCCAGCCAACAATTAACAGGGGAAGGAAAACTGTTTTTT
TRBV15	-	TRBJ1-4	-	CATSRDTRQFNEKLFF	TGTGCCACCAGCAGAGATACGAGACAGTTTAATGAAAAACTGTTTTTT
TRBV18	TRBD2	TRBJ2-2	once	CASSSGLAGVTGELFF	TGTGCCAGCTCATCGGGACTAGCGGGAGTCACCGGGGAGCTGTTTTTT
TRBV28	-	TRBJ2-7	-	CASSLVRGLPSSYEQYF	TGTGCCAGCAGTTTGGTCCGTGGACTGCCGAGCTCCTACGAGCAGTACTTC
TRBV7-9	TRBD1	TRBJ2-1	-	CASSPGTGDNEQFF	TGTGCCAGCAGCCCCGGGACAGGGGACAATGAGCAGTTCTTC
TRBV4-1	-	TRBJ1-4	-	CASSQPTEKLFF	TGCGCCAGCAGCCAACCAACGGAAAAACTGTTTTTT
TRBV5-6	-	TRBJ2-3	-	CASSLADTQYF	TGTGCCAGCTCCTTAGCGGATACGCAGTATTTT
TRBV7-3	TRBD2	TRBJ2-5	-	CASSRRGSGTQETQYF	TGTGCCAGCAGCCGCCGCGGTAGCGGGACGCAAGAGACCCAGTACTTC
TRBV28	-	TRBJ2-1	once	CASSSPGYNEQFF	TGTGCCAGCAGTTCCCCGGGCTACAATGAGCAGTTCTTC
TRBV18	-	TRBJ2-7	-	CASSPGTSYEQYF	TGTGCCAGCTCACCAGGGACGTCTTACGAGCAGTACTTC
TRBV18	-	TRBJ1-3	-	CASSPVTGAHTIYF	TGTGCCAGCTCACCCGTGACAGGCGCCCACACCATATATTTT
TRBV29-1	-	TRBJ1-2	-	CSVEASRGYTF	TGCAGCGTTGAGGCCTCGAGGGGCTACACCTTC
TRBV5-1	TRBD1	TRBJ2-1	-	CASSPPGDRALNEQFF	TGCGCCAGCAGCCCCCCGGGGGACAGGGCACTAAATGAGCAGTTCTTC
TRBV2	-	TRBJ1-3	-	CASRGFGNTIYF	TGTGCCAGCAGGGGGTTTGGAAACACCATATATTTT
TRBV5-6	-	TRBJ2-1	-	CASNNPRINNEQFF	TGTGCCAGCAACAACCCGCGGATAAACAATGAGCAGTTCTTC
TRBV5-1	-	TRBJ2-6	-	CASSLHFGRRAIGANVLTF	TGCGCCAGCAGCTTGCATTTCGGGCGACGAGCGATAGGGGCCAACGTCCTGACTTTC
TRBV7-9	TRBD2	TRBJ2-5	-	CASSLAASGQETQYF	TGTGCCAGCAGCTTAGCGGCTAGCGGCCAAGAGACCCAGTACTTC